The entry below describes one T cell receptor (beta chain). The sample originates from a study of cytotoxic CD8 clonotypes in ibrutinib-treated CLL. Data came from immunoSEQ multiplex PCR; TCRdb stores just in-frame clones and leaves some out. This table holds 150,000 to 200,000 clones, more than 80% found once. Germline-derived CDR1 and CDR2 are MNHEY and SMNVEV (reference sequence). Trimming removed 6 bases from V and 1 base from J, with 6 bases in between. This CDR3 contains 12 residues. This TCR derives from a human donor with chronic lymphocytic leukemia. This chain links TRBV27 with TRBJ1-2; D not certain. The sequenced sample was PBMCs, obtained after 24 months of ibrutinib treatment. The chain's CDR3 is CASSTGNYGYTF. The CDR3 DNA is TGTGCCAGCAGCACGGGTAACTATGGCTACACCTTC.